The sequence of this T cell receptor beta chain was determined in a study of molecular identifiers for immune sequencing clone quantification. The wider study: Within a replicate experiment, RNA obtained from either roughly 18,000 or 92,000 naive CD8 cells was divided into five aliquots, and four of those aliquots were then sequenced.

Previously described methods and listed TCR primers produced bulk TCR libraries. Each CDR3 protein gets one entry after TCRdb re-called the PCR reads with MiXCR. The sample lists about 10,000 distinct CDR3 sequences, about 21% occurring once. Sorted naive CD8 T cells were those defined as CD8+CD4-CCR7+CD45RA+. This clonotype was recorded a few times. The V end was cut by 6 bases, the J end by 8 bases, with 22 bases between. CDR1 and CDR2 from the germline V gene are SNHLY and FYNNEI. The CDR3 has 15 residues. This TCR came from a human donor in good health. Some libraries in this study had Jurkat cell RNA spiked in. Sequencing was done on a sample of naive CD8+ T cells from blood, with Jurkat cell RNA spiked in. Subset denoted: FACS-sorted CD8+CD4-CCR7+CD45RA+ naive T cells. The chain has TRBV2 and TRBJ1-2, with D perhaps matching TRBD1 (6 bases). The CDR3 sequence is CASRDPPTTGSGYTF. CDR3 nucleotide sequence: TGTGCCAGCAGGGATCCCCCCACAACAGGGAGCGGCTACACCTTC.